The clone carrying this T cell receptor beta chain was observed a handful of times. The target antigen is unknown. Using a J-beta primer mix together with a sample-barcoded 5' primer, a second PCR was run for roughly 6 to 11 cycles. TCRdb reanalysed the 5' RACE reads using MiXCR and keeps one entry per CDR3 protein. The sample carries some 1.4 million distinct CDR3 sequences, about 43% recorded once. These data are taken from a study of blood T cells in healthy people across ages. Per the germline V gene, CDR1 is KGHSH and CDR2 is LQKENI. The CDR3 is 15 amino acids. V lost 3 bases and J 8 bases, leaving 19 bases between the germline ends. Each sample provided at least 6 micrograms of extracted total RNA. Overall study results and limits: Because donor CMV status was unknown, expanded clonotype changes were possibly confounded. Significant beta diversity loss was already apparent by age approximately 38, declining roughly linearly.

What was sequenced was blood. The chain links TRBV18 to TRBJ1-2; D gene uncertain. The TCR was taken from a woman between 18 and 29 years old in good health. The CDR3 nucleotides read TGTGCCAGCTCACCTTCTGTGGGCTACACGGAAGGCTACACCTTC. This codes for CASSPSVGYTEGYTF.